These 15 T cell receptor beta chains came from one sample sequenced in a study of regulatory T cells in long-lasting Graves disease. With iRepertoire HTBI primers and Arm-PCR of CDR3 regions, TCR beta libraries were built. MiXCR, applied by TCRdb to the multiplex PCR reads, yields one record per CDR3 protein. This table has roughly 450,000 distinct CDR3 sequences, under 25% appearing once. The time point here: persistent/refractory GD, antithyroid drugs over 5 years with positive TRAb. PBMC-extracted RNA yielded the TCR library. Sequenced here: peripheral blood mononuclear cells (PBMCs), sampled when the disease was refractory, from a patient treated with antithyroid drugs. These receptors all come from a female donor with Graves disease.

This clonotype appeared many times. V usage is TRBV7-2 and J usage is TRBJ2-5; 13 nucleotides line up with TRBD2. CDR3 size: 17 residues. After removal of 4 bases from V and 5 bases from J, the junction contained 10 bases not matched to a gene. CDR1 and CDR2 (germline): SGHTA, FQGNSA. This chain's CDR3 is CASSSGLTSGRGETQYF. DNA for the CDR3: TGTGCCAGCAGCTCAGGATTAACTAGCGGGAGGGGTGAGACCCAGTACTTC.

This chain links TRBV10-3 with TRBJ1-1; D remains ambiguous. Trimming shortened V by 3 bases and J by 4 bases, and 9 bases separated the two germline ends. The V gene's germline CDR1 is ENHRY and CDR2 SYGVKD. There are 13 residues in the CDR3. The CDR3 DNA reads TGTGCCATCAGTGACTATCGGGCCACTGAAGCTTTCTTT. This translates into CAISDYRATEAFF.

This clonotype occurred many times. CDR3 nucleotides: TGTGCCAGCAGTTTATGGTGGGACCGGGACAGTCATATGAACACTGAAGCTTTCTTT. Translation gives CASSLWWDRDSHMNTEAFF. The J gene is TRBJ1-1, the V gene TRBV28; 7 bases line up with TRBD1. This CDR3 spans 19 amino acids. Germline CDR1 is MDHEN and CDR2 is SYDVKM. The trim removed 0 bases at V and 0 bases at J, leaving 13 bases unmatched.

This clonotype appeared many times. The genes are TRBV27 and TRBJ1-5, with 10 bases aligning to TRBD1. J gave up 0 bases and V 7 bases, and 9 bases lay outside the gene matches. The CDR3 length is 17 residues. Germline-derived CDR1 and CDR2 are MNHEY and SMNVEV (reference sequence). For the CDR3, the DNA is TGTGCCAGCAAGCCTGACAGGGGGCGGAATAGCAATCAGCCCCAGCATTTT. It encodes CASKPDRGRNSNQPQHF.

This clonotype was seen at least ten times. The chain recombines TRBV7-6 with TRBJ2-7, with D unresolved. The V gene lost 5 bases and the J gene lost 2 bases, with 7 bases spanning the gap. The CDR3 is 12 amino acids. Germline assignment: CDR1 SGHVS and CDR2 FNYEAQ. CDR3 amino acids: CASSPPTYEQYF. CDR3 sequence (DNA): TGTGCCAGCAGCCCACCCACCTACGAGCAGTACTTC.

This clonotype has ten or more counts. The CDR3 sequence is CASGELGRYEQYF. CDR3 DNA: TGTGCCAGCGGGGAACTGGGCAGATACGAGCAGTACTTC. The V call is TRBV27, the J call TRBJ2-7; D is ambiguous. V lost 8 bases and J 4 bases, leaving 15 bases between the germline ends. Germline V gene data show CDR1 as MNHEY and CDR2 as SMNVEV (reference sequence). The CDR3 covers 13 residues.

Many counts were recorded for this clonotype. The V call is TRBV11-2, the J call TRBJ1-4; tentatively, D is TRBD1 (5 bases). The V end lost 1 base, the J end lost 5 bases, and 14 bases lay between the germline ends. Germline V lookup: CDR1 SGHAT, CDR2 FQNNGV. CDR3 length equals 16 residues. CDR3 protein: CASSLGRDGLNEKLFF. CDR3 in DNA: TGTGCCAGCAGCTTAGGAAGGGACGGCTTAAATGAAAAACTGTTTTTT.

The chain joins TRBV4-1 to TRBJ2-7, with a possible D match to TRBD2 (6 bases). With 4 bases removed from V and 7 bases from J, the gap between germline ends came to 17 bases. CDR3 length: 14 amino acids. CDR1 and CDR2 (germline): MGHRA, YSYEKL. As DNA, the CDR3 is TGCGCCAGCAGCCCAGCTAGCGATCCAGGTGAGCAGTACTTC. Translation gives CASSPASDPGEQYF.

The chain combines TRBV7-8 with TRBJ1-1; a weak D match, TRBD1 (5 bases). V gave up 5 bases and J gave up 6 bases, with 19 bases separating them. Germline assignment: CDR1 SGHVS and CDR2 FQNEAQ. This CDR3 region has 15 residues. The CDR3 spells CASSLPRGKSSEAFF. The CDR3 DNA follows: TGTGCCAGCAGCCTACCGCGGGGGAAGAGTTCTGAAGCTTTCTTT.

This clonotype occurred many times. The gene calls are TRBV28 and TRBJ2-5, with TRBD2 as a possible D gene (7 bases). Per germline, CDR1 MDHEN and CDR2 SYDVKM. V was cut by 5 bases and J by 4 bases, with 11 bases left in between. This CDR3 is 13 amino acids long. Here the CDR3 reads CASSVRGGETQYF. CDR3 in DNA: TGTGCCAGCAGTGTGAGGGGGGGAGAGACCCAGTACTTC.

This clonotype has a handful of counts. This chain connects TRBV28 to TRBJ2-3; TRBD1 or TRBD2 may be the D gene (5 bases each). Germline lookup yields CDR1 MDHEN and CDR2 SYDVKM. This CDR3 is 15 amino acids long. Deletions cut 6 bases from V and 10 bases from J, with 23 bases between. CDR3 in amino acids: CASSLPGTPSKAQYF. The CDR3 nucleotides read TGTGCCAGCAGCTTACCCGGGACCCCCTCTAAGGCGCAGTATTTT.

This clonotype has a handful of counts. Since a much larger clone is just one base distant, this may be a read error. This is likely a read error, given that the CDR3 carries no conserved phenylalanine or tryptophan at its end. This sequence joins TRBV11-1 and TRBJ2-2; D possibly corresponds to TRBD1 (5 bases). The V gene lost 3 bases and the J gene lost 0 bases, with 8 bases spanning the gap. The CDR3 contains 15 residues. Germline assignment: CDR1 SGHAT and CDR2 FQDESV (reference sequence). The DNA for the CDR3 is TGTGCCAGCAGCTTGTCCAGGGCGAACACCGGGGAGCTGTTTTCT. Its translation is CASSLSRANTGELFS.

Comments on this clonotype: With a much larger clone just one base away, this may be a read error. CDR3 coding DNA: TGTGCCAGCAGCCATTCTACGGGGGGCTACACCTTC. It yields the protein CASSHSTGGYTF. The chain recombines TRBV12-3 or TRBV12-4 with TRBJ1-2; D is unclear. V dropped 6 bases and J dropped 8 bases, with 13 bases sitting between them. The CDR3 totals 12 residues.

This clonotype was counted many times. This rearrangement joins TRBV7-8 to TRBJ2-4; D is possibly TRBD1 or TRBD2 (5 bases each). The V end was cut by 1 base, the J end by 5 bases, with 6 bases between. Per the germline V gene, CDR1 is SGHVS and CDR2 is FQNEAQ. This CDR3 region has 13 residues. The CDR3 DNA reads as TGTGCCAGCAGCTTAGTGGGACAAAACATTCAGTACTTC. Translated, it gives CASSLVGQNIQYF.

This clonotype was seen repeatedly, ten times or more. The CDR3 loop reads CSGGQGYTGELFF. The CDR3 nucleotides are TGCAGCGGGGGGCAGGGCTACACCGGGGAGCTGTTTTTT. This chain uses TRBV29-1 with TRBJ2-2, with a possible D match to TRBD1 (6 bases). The CDR3 loop spans 13 amino acids. V was clipped by 7 bases and J by 3 bases, with 12 bases between them. Germline CDR1 reads SQVTM; CDR2 reads ANQGSEA.